A single T cell receptor beta chain is shown here with its context. Its antigen remains unknown. Bulk tumor genomic DNA constituted the template, at roughly 660 ng per sample. Several biopsies were collected from each primary tumor during surgery. They were spaced as far apart as possible within the tumor mass. Curative surgery was performed on patients who had untreated, newly diagnosed non-small cell lung cancer. The data are from a study of immune heterogeneity within non-small cell lung tumors. Study as a whole: There were several squamous cell carcinomas, fewer than eleven non-squamous carcinomas and 1 tumor not otherwise specified.

Regarding the study as a whole: Patients largely differed in their high-frequency T-cell receptor beta clonotypes.

Trimming left V 1 base short and J 9 bases short, with 17 bases between. The CDR3 is made up of 15 amino acids. Per germline, CDR1 SGHTA and CDR2 FQGNSA. Multiplex PCR relied on 32 V and 13 J primers to amplify TCR beta CDR3. TCRdb re-analysed the multiplex PCR reads in MiXCR, keeping a single row per CDR3 protein. The sample carries over 25,000 distinct CDR3 sequences, less than 35% recorded once. Sequencing used lung tumor tissue. This TCR was sampled from a man aged 40-49 years with non-small cell lung cancer. The chain couples TRBV7-2 to TRBJ2-3, with a tentative D call TRBD2 (6 bases). The CDR3 sequence: CASSLDPGAHDTQYF. Written as DNA, the CDR3 is TGTGCCAGCAGCTTAGACCCGGGAGCGCACGACACGCAGTATTTT.